What follows is one T cell receptor (beta chain) and its context. Time point in this sample: newly diagnosed GD, antithyroid drugs for less than 3 months. RNA isolated from PBMCs was used to make the TCR library. The entry originates in a study of regulatory T cells in long-lasting Graves disease. Whole-study context: Duration of antithyroid drug therapy among newly diagnosed Graves' patients was under 3 months.

CDR1 and CDR2 (germline): SGHVS, FQNEAQ. J lost 5 bases, V lost 5 bases, and 13 bases had no gene match. This CDR3 is built from 16 residues. Library construction for TCR beta used iRepertoire HTBI primers and Arm-PCR of CDR3 regions. TCRdb re-called the multiplex PCR reads with MiXCR, one entry per CDR3 protein. This sample has over 400,000 distinct CDR3 sequences, with 12% to 15% found just once. These data were also filed under a second study, of T cells in Graves' hyperthyroidism and ophthalmopathy. From that second work: The hyperthyroidism patients had all been newly diagnosed, and their disease duration was under 2 months. Their ages ranged from 18 to 65 years.

The J gene is TRBJ1-2, the V gene TRBV7-8; 8 bases match TRBD1. The receptor's source is a woman aged 45-59 years with Graves disease. Sequences were derived from peripheral blood mononuclear cells (PBMCs), sampled at new diagnosis, from a patient treated with antithyroid drugs. This chain's CDR3 is CASSLHRQGAGYGYTF. Here the CDR3 DNA reads TGTGCCAGCAGCCTTCACCGTCAGGGGGCCGGATATGGCTACACCTTC.